Below, 6 T cell receptor beta chains from the same sample are listed, as sequenced in a study of tumor-infiltrating lymphocytes in primary liver carcinoma. TCR beta cDNA was reverse-transcribed from around 0.55 ug of total RNA. The reaction used a constant-region primer and ProtoScript II reverse transcriptase. Slightly modified ARM-PCR, run as three nested multiplex PCR rounds, produced the TCR beta libraries. The first two PCR rounds used TRBV1-TRBV30 forward primers with a C-beta reverse primer, 10 to 11 cycles each. MiXCR, applied by TCRdb to the multiplex PCR reads, yields one record per CDR3 protein. This table has 95,000 to 100,000 distinct CDR3 sequences, approximately 70% appearing once. Bulk tissue was left unsorted, and RNA and DNA were co-extracted from 20-30 mg of it. Sequenced sample: liver tumor tissue from sampling region 2. Subset reported: tumor region T2, inferior pole. These receptors all stem from a woman aged 55-70 years with primary liver carcinoma and hepatitis B virus infection.

This sequence joins TRBV24-1 and TRBJ2-3; D is ambiguous. This CDR3 has 13 amino acids. CDR1 KGHDR and CDR2 SFDVKD come from the germline V gene. Trimming pared 9 bases from V and 0 bases from J, leaving 9 bases between. This CDR3 is CATSIGSTDTQYF. The DNA for the CDR3 is TGTGCCACCTCGATCGGGAGCACAGATACGCAGTATTTT.

This clonotype has more than one count but fewer than ten. The chain couples TRBV18 to TRBJ2-3, with no clear D. Germline V gene sequence: CDR1 KGHSH, CDR2 LQKENI. The CDR3 spans 14 residues. The V gene lost 3 bases and the J gene lost 4 bases, with 11 bases spanning the gap. The CDR3 loop reads CASSPGMTPDTQYF. CDR3 DNA sequence: TGTGCCAGCTCACCGGGAATGACCCCAGATACGCAGTATTTT.

As regards this clonotype: One junction end disagrees with the germline gene, perhaps due to a read error. The gene calls are TRBV6-5 and TRBJ2-5; the D is unclear. Germline lookup yields CDR1 MNHEY and CDR2 SVGAGI. The CDR3 has 12 residues. The CDR3 reads CASSYPQETQYF. In nucleotides, the CDR3 is TGTGCCAGCAGTTACCCCCAAGAGACTCAGTACTTC.

This clonotype has more than one count but fewer than ten. The chain combines TRBV28 with TRBJ1-1; tentative D call: TRBD1 (5 bases). CDR3 length equals 15 residues. In germline, CDR1 is MDHEN, CDR2 SYDVKM. Trimming pared 1 base from V and 5 bases from J, leaving 14 bases between. The CDR3 region is CASSLSGGVLTEAFF. CDR3 coding DNA: TGTGCCAGCAGTTTATCGGGGGGAGTTTTGACTGAAGCTTTCTTT.

A remark on this clonotype: Mismatch with germline at one junction end may stem from a read error. The chain uses TRBV11-3 and TRBJ2-2; tentatively, D is TRBD2 (6 bases). CDR1 and CDR2 from the germline V gene are SGHNT and YENEEA. This CDR3 is built from 14 residues. The CDR3 nucleotides are TGTGCCGGCAGCTTAGGGTTAACCACCGGGGGGCTGTTTTTT. It codes for CAGSLGLTTGGLFF.

Of note for this clonotype: This may stem from a read error, because a much larger clone lies one nucleotide away. V usage is TRBV5-1 and J usage is TRBJ2-7; TRBD1 or TRBD2 may be the D gene (6 bases each). The germline V and J ends were trimmed by 2 bases and 12 bases, with 15 bases remaining between them. The CDR3 is 12 amino acids. From germline, CDR1 is SGHRS and CDR2 YFSETQ. The CDR3 loop is CASSFDGGHSYF. The CDR3 DNA follows: TGCGCCAGCAGCTTCGACGGGGGCCACTCGTACTTC.